Shown below are 30 T cell receptor beta chains from a single sample sequenced in a study of cytomegalovirus exposure and HLA in healthy donors. The PCR had 60 Vbeta and 13 Jbeta primers. The data were produced by immunoSEQ multiplex PCR, yet TCRdb's version contains in-frame clones alone and is incomplete. Of around 140,000 clones detected, roughly three fifths appear once; the ten largest clones hold 2% to 3%. The sample taken for sequencing was PBMCs. The source of these receptors is a woman aged 40-49 years in good health and CMV-seronegative.

The chain uses TRBV25-1 and TRBJ1-2; 7 nucleotides align to TRBD1. The germline gives CDR1 MGHDK, CDR2 SYGVNS. The CDR3 has 15 amino acids. The ends lost 1 base at V and 5 bases at J; junction bases unmatched: 7. Here the CDR3 DNA reads TGTGCCAGCAGTGAATCTGAGGGGGCGAGGTATGGCTACACCTTC. Protein: CASSESEGARYGYTF.

This chain links TRBV4-2 with TRBJ2-6; maybe TRBD2 (7 bases). Trimming stripped 4 bases from V and 1 base from J, with 17 bases between. Germline assignment: CDR1 LGHNA and CDR2 YNFKEQ. The CDR3 extends over 18 amino acids. The CDR3 sequence is CASSPGGGGGSGANVLTF. CDR3 nucleotide sequence: TGTGCCAGCAGCCCCGGGGGAGGGGGTGGGTCTGGGGCCAACGTCCTGACTTTC.

The chain employs TRBV6-6 and TRBJ1-3; D may be TRBD1 (5 bases). V shed 0 bases and J shed 0 bases, with 9 bases lying between them. This CDR3 contains 16 residues. Germline V gene data show CDR1 as MNHNY and CDR2 as SVGAGI (reference sequence). The CDR3 DNA follows: TGTGCCAGCAGTTACTCGAGACAGCACTCTGGAAACACCATATATTTT. Its protein is CASSYSRQHSGNTIYF.

This chain uses TRBV5-1 with TRBJ2-3; tentatively, D is TRBD1 (6 bases). CDR1 is SGHRS, CDR2 YFSETQ, per germline. Between the trimmed V and J ends, which lost 1 base and 0 bases, there was a span of 6 bases. The CDR3 loop spans 14 amino acids. The CDR3 DNA reads TGCGCCAGCAGCTTGACAGGGAGCACAGATACGCAGTATTTT. This sequence encodes CASSLTGSTDTQYF.

The chain links TRBV5-6 to TRBJ1-5; TRBD1 is a possible D gene (6 bases). This CDR3 is built from 17 residues. Per the germline V gene, CDR1 is SGHDT and CDR2 is YYEEEE. V gave up 1 base and J gave up 9 bases, with 23 bases separating them. The CDR3 region has the DNA TGTGCCAGCAGCTTGCACGGAGCAGGGGTTCGCCGGGGGCCCCAGCATTTT. Protein product: CASSLHGAGVRRGPQHF.

This clone was detected a few times. This chain joins TRBV27 and TRBJ1-1; the match to TRBD1 covers 7 bases. The CDR3 has 11 amino acids. CDR1 is MNHEY, CDR2 SMNVEV, per germline (reference sequence). Losses at the gene ends were 6 bases for V and 11 bases for J; bases not matched to a gene: 6. This CDR3 reads CASRDRRRAFF. The CDR3, as DNA: TGTGCCAGCAGGGACAGGAGAAGGGCTTTCTTT.

The V call is TRBV28, the J call TRBJ1-2; possible D gene TRBD1, 6 bases. CDR1 is MDHEN, CDR2 SYDVKM, per germline. The length of the CDR3 is 14 residues. V was trimmed by 6 bases and J by 4 bases, leaving 15 bases between them. The CDR3 here is CASRPKDSSYGYTF. The CDR3 DNA is TGTGCCAGCAGACCTAAGGACAGTTCCTATGGCTACACCTTC.

The V call is TRBV28, the J call TRBJ1-5; 7 bases agree with TRBD1. CDR1 is MDHEN and CDR2 is SYDVKM in the germline V gene. This CDR3 has 12 amino acids. The junction had 5 bases not matched to a gene; V was cut back by 6 bases and J by 9 bases. The DNA for the CDR3 is TGTGCCAGCAGCTCCGGACAGGCGCCCCAGCATTTT. As protein: CASSSGQAPQHF.

The chain carries TRBV18 and TRBJ1-6; no definite D call. Deletions cut 3 bases from V and 0 bases from J, with 3 bases between. CDR1 is KGHSH, CDR2 LQKENI, per germline. The CDR3 consists of 14 residues. The CDR3 region has the DNA TGTGCCAGCTCACCGAGCTCCTATAATTCACCCCTCCACTTT. As protein: CASSPSSYNSPLHF.

The chain is built from TRBV9 and TRBJ2-3, with D uncertain. The CDR3 is made up of 13 amino acids. V lost 3 bases to trimming and J lost 3 bases, with 8 bases between them. In germline, CDR1 is SGDLS, CDR2 YYNGEE. CDR3 residues: CASSGLVTDTQYF. For the CDR3, the DNA is TGTGCCAGCAGCGGGCTTGTGACAGATACGCAGTATTTT.

This chain joins TRBV7-9 and TRBJ1-3; D ambiguous. Germline values: CDR1 SEHNR, CDR2 FQNEAQ (reference sequence). The V and J ends lost 3 bases and 2 bases respectively, with 8 bases between them. This CDR3 has 14 residues. The CDR3: CASSFPGPGNTIYF. In DNA form, the CDR3 reads TGTGCCAGCAGCTTCCCGGGTCCTGGAAACACCATATATTTT. Supplemented by reference TRBV7-9 and TRBJ1-3, the full variable domain reads DTGVSQNPRHKITKRGQNVTFRCDPISEHNRLYWYRQTLGQGPEFLTYFQNEAQLEKSRLLSDRFSAERPKGSFSTLEIQRTEQGDSAMYLCASSFPGPGNTIYFGEGSWLTVV.

V and J are TRBV7-8 and TRBJ2-5, with D possibly matching TRBD2 (6 bases). CDR1 is SGHVS, CDR2 FQNEAQ, per germline. This CDR3 spans 13 amino acids. Trimming left V 0 bases short and J 5 bases short, with 7 bases between. The CDR3 nucleotides read TGTGCCAGCAGCTTAGCTGCGGGGGAGACCCAGTACTTC. Its translation: CASSLAAGETQYF.

This rearrangement joins TRBV11-2 to TRBJ2-5; 10 nucleotides agree with TRBD1. The V gene's germline CDR1 is SGHAT and CDR2 FQNNGV. Trimming took 4 bases from V and 4 from J; bases not matched to a gene: 6. The CDR3 has 15 amino acids. For the CDR3, the DNA is TGTGCCAGCAGCTCCCGGACAGGGGGGGCAGAGACCCAGTACTTC. This translates into CASSSRTGGAETQYF.

DNA for the CDR3: TGTGCCAGTAGAGGGACAGGGCTAGGTTCACCCCTCCACTTT. Translation: CASRGTGLGSPLHF. V usage is TRBV19 and J usage is TRBJ1-6; 9 nucleotides align to TRBD1. Trimming at V came to 6 bases and at J to 9 bases, leaving 6 bases not matched to a gene. Germline V gene data show CDR1 as LNHDA and CDR2 as SQIVND (reference sequence). The CDR3 sequence is 14 residues long.

The rearrangement joins TRBV9 to TRBJ1-6; weak D call: TRBD1 (5 bases). The germline gives CDR1 SGDLS, CDR2 YYNGEE. Trimming removed 0 bases from V and 11 bases from J, with 9 bases in between. This CDR3 has 13 residues. CDR3 DNA sequence: TGTGCCAGCAGCGTAGAGGGGAACACACCCCTCCACTTT. The encoded protein is CASSVEGNTPLHF.

The chain employs TRBV5-1 and TRBJ1-1, with TRBD1 identical over 10 bases. V was pared by 0 bases and J by 5 bases, with 4 bases of the junction left unmatched. CDR1 and CDR2 (germline): SGHRS, YFSETQ. The CDR3 has 15 amino acids. The CDR3 protein is CASSLAGQGGTEAFF. The CDR3 DNA sequence: TGCGCCAGCAGCTTGGCTGGACAGGGGGGGACTGAAGCTTTCTTT.

The CDR3 DNA sequence: TGTGCCAGCCTGCCCACACCGAACACTGAAGCTTTCTTT. Protein product: CASLPTPNTEAFF. This chain connects TRBV28 to TRBJ1-1; unclear D gene. Trimming stripped 8 bases from V and 1 base from J, with 11 bases between. The CDR3 is 13 residues long. Germline CDR1 and CDR2: MDHEN and SYDVKM.

CDR3 sequence reads: CASSLRGIGPLAANEKLFF. The CDR3 DNA follows: TGCGCCAGCAGCTTGAGGGGCATCGGGCCATTGGCGGCTAATGAAAAACTGTTTTTT. The chain couples TRBV5-1 to TRBJ1-4; D is perhaps TRBD1 (5 bases). Between the trimmed V and J ends, which lost 1 base and 3 bases, there was a span of 22 bases. The germline CDR1 and CDR2 sequences are SGHRS and YFSETQ. This CDR3 spans 19 amino acids.

This clone was observed once. The V call is TRBV5-1, the J call TRBJ2-3; TRBD2 aligns across 8 bases. Per the germline V gene, CDR1 is SGHRS and CDR2 is YFSETQ. This CDR3 has 17 amino acids. Trimming took 4 bases from V and 5 from J; bases not matched to a gene: 15. DNA for the CDR3: TGCGCCAGCAGCCGATTCTCCTCGACTAGCGCCAGAGATACGCAGTATTTT. Encoded protein: CASSRFSSTSARDTQYF. The full variable domain, in which reference TRBV5-1 and TRBJ2-3 provide the parts outside the CDR3, is KAGVTQTPRYLIKTRGQQVTLSCSPISGHRSVSWYQQTPGQGLQFLFEYFSETQRNKGNFPGRFSGRQFSNSRSEMNVSTLELGDSALYLCASSRFSSTSARDTQYFGPGTRLTVL.

The gene calls are TRBV6-5 and TRBJ2-5; 7 nucleotides match TRBD1. The CDR3 length is 15 residues. Germline lookup yields CDR1 MNHEY and CDR2 SVGAGI. Trimming cost V 0 bases and J 4 bases; bases outside gene matches: 5. CDR3 protein: CASSYSRGLGETQYF. The CDR3 DNA reads TGTGCCAGCAGTTACTCGAGGGGGCTGGGAGAGACCCAGTACTTC.

The chain combines TRBV6-5 with TRBJ1-2; 7 bases are a match to TRBD1. V lost 6 bases and J lost 4; bases outside the gene matches: 5. This CDR3 spans 13 amino acids. Germline V gives CDR1 MNHEY, CDR2 SVGAGI. In nucleotides, the CDR3 is TGTGCCAGCAGCGTAGGGGGCCCCTATGGCTACACCTTC. This sequence encodes CASSVGGPYGYTF.

V usage is TRBV4-1 and J usage is TRBJ2-7; 9 bases fit TRBD1. Unmatched junction bases numbered 8, after V lost 3 bases and J lost 2 bases. The V gene's germline CDR1 is MGHRA and CDR2 YSYEKL. This CDR3 is built from 16 residues. This CDR3 reads CASSQAGQGRTYEQYF. The CDR3 bases are TGCGCCAGCAGCCAGGCGGGACAGGGTCGGACCTACGAGCAGTACTTC.

The chain links TRBV4-1 to TRBJ2-7; 8 bases are a match to TRBD1. This CDR3 has 15 residues. With 1 base clipped from V and 0 bases from J, the junction kept 2 bases outside the gene matches. CDR1 is MGHRA, CDR2 YSYEKL, per germline. The CDR3: CASSQAGTGSYEQYF. The CDR3, as DNA: TGCGCCAGCAGCCAAGCTGGGACAGGCTCCTACGAGCAGTACTTC.

The chain is built from TRBV9 and TRBJ1-2; 9 positions agree with TRBD1. J lost 1 base, V lost 3 bases, and 4 bases had no gene match. The CDR3 is made up of 15 amino acids. CDR1 is SGDLS, CDR2 YYNGEE, per germline. The CDR3 DNA reads as TGTGCCAGCAGCGCCGGGACAGGGCTTAACTATGGCTACACCTTC. Translation: CASSAGTGLNYGYTF.

This clone appeared a single time. This chain joins TRBV7-9 and TRBJ1-6; no clear D. This CDR3 comprises 16 residues. V gave up 5 bases and J gave up 0 bases, with 11 bases separating them. CDR1 and CDR2 from the germline V gene are SEHNR and FQNEAQ (reference sequence). The CDR3 DNA sequence: TGTGCCAGCAGCAACACAGCCGGCTCCTATAATTCACCCCTCCACTTT. It translates to CASSNTAGSYNSPLHF.

The chain carries TRBV28 and TRBJ1-2; no reliable D call. The V gene lost 3 bases and the J gene lost 7 bases, with 12 bases spanning the gap. This CDR3 region has 13 residues. CDR1 and CDR2 from the germline V gene are MDHEN and SYDVKM. In DNA form, the CDR3 reads TGTGCCAGCAGTTTTGGAGGGATACCTGGCTACACCTTC. Its translation: CASSFGGIPGYTF.

The V and J genes are TRBV5-1 and TRBJ2-3; the D is unclear. The CDR3 covers 14 residues. Germline CDR1 reads SGHRS; CDR2 reads YFSETQ. The V end was cut by 1 base, the J end by 0 bases, with 6 bases between. CDR3 coding DNA: TGCGCCAGCAGCTTGCAGACTAGCACAGATACGCAGTATTTT. Protein product: CASSLQTSTDTQYF.

The V and J genes are TRBV9 and TRBJ2-1; D unresolved. Germline loops: CDR1 SGDLS, CDR2 YYNGEE. This CDR3 contains 13 residues. V lost 0 bases, J lost 5 bases, and 6 bases lay in between. The DNA for the CDR3 is TGTGCCAGCAGCGTAGGTGGAGACAATGAGCAGTTCTTC. Amino acids: CASSVGGDNEQFF. The full variable domain, with the rest looked up from reference TRBV9 and TRBJ2-1, is DSGVTQTPKHLITATGQRVTLRCSPRSGDLSVYWYQQSLDQGLQFLIQYYNGEERAKGNILERFSAQQFPDLHSELNLSSLELGDSALYFCASSVGGDNEQFFGPGTRLTVL.

The chain uses TRBV12-5 and TRBJ1-2; perhaps TRBD1 as D (5 bases). Germline CDR1 LGHNT, CDR2 FRNRAP. With 5 bases removed from V and 2 bases from J, the gap between germline ends came to 15 bases. This CDR3 has 15 amino acids. The CDR3 sequence is CASGPGQSQNYGYTF. CDR3 in DNA: TGTGCTAGTGGTCCAGGACAATCCCAGAACTATGGCTACACCTTC. The whole variable domain, remainder taken from reference TRBV12-5 and TRBJ1-2, is DARVTQTPRHKVTEMGQEVTMRCQPILGHNTVFWYRQTMMQGLELLAYFRNRAPLDDSGMPKDRFSAEMPDATLATLKIQPSEPRDSAVYFCASGPGQSQNYGYTFGSGTRLTVV.

V and J are TRBV7-2 and TRBJ2-3, with 10 bases fitting TRBD2. The CDR3 has 18 amino acids. Germline loops: CDR1 SGHTA, CDR2 FQGNSA. V lost 1 base, J lost 5 bases, and 12 bases stayed unmatched. CDR3: CASSLVFSGGASLDTQYF. DNA of the CDR3: TGTGCCAGCAGCTTAGTTTTCAGCGGGGGGGCGTCATTAGATACGCAGTATTTT.